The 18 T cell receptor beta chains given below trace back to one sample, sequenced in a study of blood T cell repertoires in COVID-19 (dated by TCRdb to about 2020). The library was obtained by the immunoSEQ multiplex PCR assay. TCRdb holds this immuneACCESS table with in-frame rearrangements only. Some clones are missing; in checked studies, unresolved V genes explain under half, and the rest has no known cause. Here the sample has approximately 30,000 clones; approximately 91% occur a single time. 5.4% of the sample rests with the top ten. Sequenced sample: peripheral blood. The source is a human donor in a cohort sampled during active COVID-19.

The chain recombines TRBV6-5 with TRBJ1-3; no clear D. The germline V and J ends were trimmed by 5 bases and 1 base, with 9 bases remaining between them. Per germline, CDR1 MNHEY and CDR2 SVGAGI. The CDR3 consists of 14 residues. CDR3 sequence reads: CASSLLSSGNTIYF. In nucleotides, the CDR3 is TGTGCCAGCAGTCTCCTTTCTTCTGGAAACACCATATATTTT.

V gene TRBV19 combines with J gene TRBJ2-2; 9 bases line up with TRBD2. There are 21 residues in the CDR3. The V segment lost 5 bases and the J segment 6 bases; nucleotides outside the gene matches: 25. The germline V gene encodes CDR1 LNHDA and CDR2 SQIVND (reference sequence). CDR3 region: CASSRRGGLGTSPRTSGELFF. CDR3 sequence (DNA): TGTGCCAGTAGTCGGAGGGGCGGGCTTGGGACTAGCCCCCGAACCTCCGGGGAGCTGTTTTTT.

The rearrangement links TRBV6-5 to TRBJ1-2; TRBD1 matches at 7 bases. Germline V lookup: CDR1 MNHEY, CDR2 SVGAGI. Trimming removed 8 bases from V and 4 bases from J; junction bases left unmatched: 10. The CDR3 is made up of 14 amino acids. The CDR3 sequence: CASGDSQVPYGYTF. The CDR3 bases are TGTGCCAGCGGGGACAGCCAGGTTCCCTATGGCTACACCTTC.

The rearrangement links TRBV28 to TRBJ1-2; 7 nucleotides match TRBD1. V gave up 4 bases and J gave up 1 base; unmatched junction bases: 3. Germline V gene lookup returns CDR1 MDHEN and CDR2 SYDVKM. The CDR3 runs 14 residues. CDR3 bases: TGTGCCAGCAGTTGGGACAGAGTTAACTATGGCTACACCTTC. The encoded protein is CASSWDRVNYGYTF.

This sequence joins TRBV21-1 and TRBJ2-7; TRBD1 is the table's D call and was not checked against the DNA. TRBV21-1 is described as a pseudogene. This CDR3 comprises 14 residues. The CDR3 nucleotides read TGTGCCAGCTTGGGGCAGGGGAGCTCCTACGAGCAGTACGTC. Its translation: CASLGQGSSYEQYV.

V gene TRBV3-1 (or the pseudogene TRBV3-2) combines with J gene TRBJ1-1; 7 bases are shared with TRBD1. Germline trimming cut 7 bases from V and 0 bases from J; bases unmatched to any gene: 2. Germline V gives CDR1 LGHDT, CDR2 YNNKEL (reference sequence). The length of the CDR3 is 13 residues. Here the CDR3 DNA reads TGTGCCAGCACGGGACAGATGAACACTGAAGCTTTCTTT. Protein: CASTGQMNTEAFF.

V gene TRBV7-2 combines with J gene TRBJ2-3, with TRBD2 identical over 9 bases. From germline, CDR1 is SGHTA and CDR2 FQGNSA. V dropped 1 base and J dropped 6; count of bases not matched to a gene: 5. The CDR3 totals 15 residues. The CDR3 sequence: CASSLGSGGGDTQYF. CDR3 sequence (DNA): TGTGCCAGCAGCTTAGGTAGCGGGGGTGGGGATACGCAGTATTTT.

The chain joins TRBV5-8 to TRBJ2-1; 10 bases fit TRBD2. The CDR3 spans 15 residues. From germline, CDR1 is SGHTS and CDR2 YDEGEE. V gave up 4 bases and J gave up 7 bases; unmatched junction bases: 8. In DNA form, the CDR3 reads TGTGCCAGCAGCGCACTTAGCGGGAGGTTGAATGAGCAGTTCTTC. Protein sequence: CASSALSGRLNEQFF.

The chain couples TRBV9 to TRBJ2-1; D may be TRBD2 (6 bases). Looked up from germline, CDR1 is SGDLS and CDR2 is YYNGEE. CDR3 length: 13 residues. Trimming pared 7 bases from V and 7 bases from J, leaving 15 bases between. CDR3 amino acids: CASEGLGGNEQFF. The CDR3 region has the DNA TGTGCCAGCGAGGGGCTAGGAGGGAATGAGCAGTTCTTC.

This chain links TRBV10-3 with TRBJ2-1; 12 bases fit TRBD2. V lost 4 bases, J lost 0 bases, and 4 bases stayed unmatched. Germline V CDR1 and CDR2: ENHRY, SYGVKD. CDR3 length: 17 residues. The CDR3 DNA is TGTGCCATCAGTGCCCAGACTAGCGGGGGCTCCTACAATGAGCAGTTCTTC. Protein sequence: CAISAQTSGGSYNEQFF.

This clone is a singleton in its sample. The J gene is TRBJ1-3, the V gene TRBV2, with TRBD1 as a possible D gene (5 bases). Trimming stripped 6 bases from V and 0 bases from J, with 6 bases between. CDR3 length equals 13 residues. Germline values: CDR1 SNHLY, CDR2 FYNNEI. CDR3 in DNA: TGTGCCAGCAGACAGGACTCTGGAAACACCATATATTTT. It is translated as CASRQDSGNTIYF.

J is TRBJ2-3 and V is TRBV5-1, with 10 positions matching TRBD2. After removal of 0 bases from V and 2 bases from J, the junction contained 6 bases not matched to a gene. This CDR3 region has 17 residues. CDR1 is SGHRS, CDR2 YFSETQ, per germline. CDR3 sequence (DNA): TGCGCCAGCAGCTTGGGTCCAGCGGGGGGGACCACAGATACGCAGTATTTT. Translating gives CASSLGPAGGTTDTQYF.

In nucleotides, the CDR3 is TGTGCCAGCAGCTTAGCGCAGGGCGGTTCCTACAATGAGCAGTTCTTC. Translated: CASSLAQGGSYNEQFF. The V and J genes are TRBV7-9 and TRBJ2-1; D perhaps matches TRBD1 (5 bases). The V end was cut by 0 bases, the J end by 1 base, with 10 bases between. Germline V lookup: CDR1 SEHNR, CDR2 FQNEAQ (reference sequence). The CDR3 consists of 16 residues. The full variable domain, completed using reference TRBV7-9 and TRBJ2-1, is DTGVSQNPRHKITKRGQNVTFRCDPISEHNRLYWYRQTLGQGPEFLTYFQNEAQLEKSRLLSDRFSAERPKGSFSTLEIQRTEQGDSAMYLCASSLAQGGSYNEQFFGPGTRLTVL.

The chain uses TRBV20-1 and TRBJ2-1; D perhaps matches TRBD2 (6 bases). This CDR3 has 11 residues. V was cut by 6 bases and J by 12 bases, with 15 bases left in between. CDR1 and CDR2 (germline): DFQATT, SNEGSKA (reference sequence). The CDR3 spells CSAPASEWQFF. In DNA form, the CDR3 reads TGCAGTGCGCCAGCTAGCGAGTGGCAGTTCTTC.

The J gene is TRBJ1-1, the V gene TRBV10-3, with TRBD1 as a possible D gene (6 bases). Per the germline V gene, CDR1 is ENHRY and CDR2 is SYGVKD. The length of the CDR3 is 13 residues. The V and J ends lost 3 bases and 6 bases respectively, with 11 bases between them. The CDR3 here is CAISESGDPEAFF. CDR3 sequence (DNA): TGTGCCATCAGTGAATCAGGGGACCCTGAAGCTTTCTTT.

The CDR3 DNA reads as TGTGCCAGCAGCCTCAGGGCGGCGGGACGTATAGCAGATACGCAGTATTTT. Its protein product is CASSLRAAGRIADTQYF. The chain has TRBV9 and TRBJ2-3, with D possibly being TRBD2 (6 bases). The CDR3 length is 17 residues. With 4 bases removed from V and 4 bases from J, the gap between germline ends came to 22 bases. Germline lookup yields CDR1 SGDLS and CDR2 YYNGEE.

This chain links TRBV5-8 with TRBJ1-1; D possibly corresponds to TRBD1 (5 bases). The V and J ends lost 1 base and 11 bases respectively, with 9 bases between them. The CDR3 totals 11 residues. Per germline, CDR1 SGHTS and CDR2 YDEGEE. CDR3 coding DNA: TGTGCCAGCAGCTTGAGGGGAAGGGCTTTCTTT. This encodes CASSLRGRAFF.

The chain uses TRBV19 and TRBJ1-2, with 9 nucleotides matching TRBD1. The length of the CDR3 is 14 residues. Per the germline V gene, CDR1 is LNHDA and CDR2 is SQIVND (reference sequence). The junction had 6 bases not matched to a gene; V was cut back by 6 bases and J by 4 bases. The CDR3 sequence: CASRPMGQGYGYTF. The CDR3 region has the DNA TGTGCCAGTAGGCCGATGGGACAGGGCTATGGCTACACCTTC.